A single sample gave rise to the 26 T cell receptor beta chains below, sequenced in a study of graft-versus-host responses after intestinal transplantation (dated by TCRdb to the early 2020s). To isolate intraepithelial and lamina propria lymphocytes from graft specimens, dithiothreitol, EDTA incubations and collagenase D digestion were used. Preparation of the library involved the immunoSEQ multiplex PCR assay. Held by TCRdb, this immuneACCESS table contains in-frame sequences only and omits some clones. Under half of the omission traces to an unresolved V gene where checked; the cause of the rest is unknown. The sample data list about 21,000 clones, and roughly 72% of these were observed just once. Around 8.2% of the sample is in the top ten clones. The sample was ileum tissue, taken approximately 3 weeks after intestinal transplant. The receptors come from a human patient who received an intestinal transplant, so some T cells may come from the graft donor.

V gene TRBV6-5 combines with J gene TRBJ1-2; D is uncertain. Trimming cost V 0 bases and J 3 bases, with 8 bases left between them. The CDR3 totals 14 residues. Per the germline V gene, CDR1 is MNHEY and CDR2 is SVGAGI. The CDR3 DNA is TGTGCCAGCAGTTACTCGATCTATGACTATGGCTACACCTTC. Protein: CASSYSIYDYGYTF.

The chain employs TRBV30 and TRBJ1-6; unclear D gene. V lost 3 bases and J lost 10, with 13 bases in between. The CDR3 has 13 amino acids. The germline V gene has CDR1 GTSNPN and CDR2 SVGIG (reference sequence). CDR3 DNA: TGTGCCTGGAGCTTCTATCTTCGGTCACCCCTCCACTTT. Residues: CAWSFYLRSPLHF.

J is TRBJ2-1 and V is TRBV2, with no clear D. CDR1 SNHLY and CDR2 FYNNEI come from the germline V gene. The CDR3 loop spans 13 amino acids. The V gene lost 8 bases and the J gene lost 5 bases, with 13 bases spanning the gap. The CDR3 nucleotides read TGTGCCAGCCTCGACTCGTACAACAATGAGCAGTTCTTC. Translation gives CASLDSYNNEQFF.

V gene TRBV5-1 combines with J gene TRBJ2-5; D not certain. The V gene's germline CDR1 is SGHRS and CDR2 YFSETQ. The length of the CDR3 is 15 residues. Between the trimmed V and J ends, which lost 3 bases and 5 bases, there was a span of 17 bases. The DNA for the CDR3 is TGCGCCAGCAGCTCGCAGGCTCGGTATTTGGAGACCCAGTACTTC. Translation gives CASSSQARYLETQYF.

This clone was counted a few times. The chain has TRBV19 and TRBJ2-3, with a tentative D call TRBD2 (6 bases). The V end lost 4 bases, the J end lost 2 bases, and 13 bases lay between the germline ends. Germline V gene lookup returns CDR1 LNHDA and CDR2 SQIVND (reference sequence). This CDR3 comprises 15 residues. CDR3 loop: CASSNLGLNTDTQYF. In DNA, the CDR3 is TGTGCCAGTAGTAATCTGGGACTGAACACAGATACGCAGTATTTT.

The genes are TRBV7-7 and TRBJ2-2, with D perhaps matching TRBD1 (5 bases). Trimming cost V 5 bases and J 0 bases, with 19 bases left between them. Germline V lookup: CDR1 SSHAT, CDR2 FNYEAQ (reference sequence). The CDR3 spans 18 residues. In DNA form, the CDR3 reads TGTGCCAGCAGCGAAAGATTACAGGCGTTCGCGAACACCGGGGAGCTGTTTTTT. Residues: CASSERLQAFANTGELFF.

By sample fraction, this clone is medium-sized (0.01 to 0.1%). This chain joins TRBV10-2 and TRBJ1-6, with D uncertain. Germline CDR1 is WSHSY and CDR2 is SAAADI. The CDR3 loop spans 16 amino acids. Trimming took off 7 bases at V and 0 bases at J, with 13 bases between the two ends. CDR3 region: CASTTTQSSYNSPLHF. CDR3 nucleotide sequence: TGCGCCAGCACGACGACACAGAGCTCCTATAATTCACCCCTCCACTTT.

The chain joins TRBV11-2 to TRBJ2-7; the D is unclear. The CDR3 totals 13 residues. V gave up 4 bases and J gave up 5 bases, with 12 bases separating them. The germline CDR1 and CDR2 sequences are SGHAT and FQNNGV. The CDR3 DNA is TGTGCCAGCAGCTCCCCGCTATCCCACGAGCAGTACTTC. Its translation is CASSSPLSHEQYF.

In its sample, this clone was seen a few times. This chain connects TRBV4-2 to TRBJ2-7, with D perhaps TRBD1 (5 bases). V shed 0 bases and J shed 2 bases, with 11 bases lying between them. This CDR3 has 15 residues. Germline CDR1 is LGHNA and CDR2 is YNFKEQ. The CDR3 coding sequence is TGTGCCAGCAGCCAAGAAAAGGGGTTTACCTACGAGCAGTACTTC. It yields the protein CASSQEKGFTYEQYF.

J is TRBJ2-1 and V is TRBV4-1, with 7 bases that match TRBD2. The CDR3 runs to 17 residues. V shed 0 bases and J 4 bases; nucleotides not matched to a gene: 9. Germline assignment: CDR1 MGHRA and CDR2 YSYEKL. The CDR3: CASSQDPLAAPYNEQFF. Here the CDR3 DNA reads TGCGCCAGCAGCCAAGATCCCCTAGCGGCACCGTACAATGAGCAGTTCTTC.

This sequence joins TRBV5-6 and TRBJ2-7; TRBD2 matches 11 bases. J gave up 2 bases and V 5 bases, and 3 bases lay outside the gene matches. Germline assignment: CDR1 SGHDT and CDR2 YYEEEE. The CDR3 totals 14 residues. The CDR3 nucleotides read TGTGCCAGCAGTTCACTAGCGGGAGCCTACGAGCAGTACTTC. Translation: CASSSLAGAYEQYF.

V usage is TRBV9 and J usage is TRBJ1-6; D perhaps matches TRBD1 (5 bases). Trimming pared 0 bases from V and 10 bases from J, leaving 14 bases between. Germline lookup yields CDR1 SGDLS and CDR2 YYNGEE. CDR3 length: 15 amino acids. This chain's CDR3 is CASSVGVRARSPLHF. Written as DNA, the CDR3 is TGTGCCAGCAGCGTAGGGGTCAGGGCGCGGTCACCCCTCCACTTT.

This clone is categorized as medium-sized. CDR3 residues: CASSTRQGPEAFF. CDR3 nucleotides: TGTGCCAGCAGTACGCGACAGGGACCTGAAGCTTTCTTT. V and J are TRBV6-5 and TRBJ1-1; 7 bases are shared with TRBD1. Trimming took 5 bases from V and 6 from J; bases not matched to a gene: 6. The CDR3 spans 13 residues. CDR1 and CDR2 (germline): MNHEY, SVGAGI.

This clone was counted between two and nine times. The rearrangement joins TRBV4-2 to TRBJ2-7, with 11 positions matching TRBD2. The CDR3 is made up of 16 amino acids. Germline V gene lookup returns CDR1 LGHNA and CDR2 YNFKEQ. The ends lost 2 bases at V and 6 bases at J; junction bases unmatched: 9. The CDR3 reads CASSQMLSGGAVEQYF. The DNA for the CDR3 is TGTGCCAGCAGCCAAATGCTTAGCGGGGGGGCGGTCGAGCAGTACTTC.

The chain recombines TRBV2 with TRBJ2-7; 12 positions match TRBD1. This CDR3 contains 15 residues. Germline assignment: CDR1 SNHLY and CDR2 FYNNEI. V gave up 8 bases and J gave up 1 base; unmatched junction bases: 6. The CDR3 bases are TGTGCCAGCGCCCCGGGACAGGGGGCTTCCTACGAGCAGTACTTC. It translates to CASAPGQGASYEQYF. The full variable domain, in which reference TRBV2 and TRBJ2-7 provide the parts outside the CDR3, is EPEVTQTPSHQVTQMGQEVILRCVPISNHLYFYWYRQILGQKVEFLVSFYNNEISEKSEIFDDQFSVERPDGSNFTLKIRSTKLEDSAMYFCASAPGQGASYEQYFGPGTRLTVT.

This clone has only a few counts. The rearrangement uses TRBV29-1 and TRBJ2-1; 7 positions match TRBD1. Germline V gives CDR1 SQVTM, CDR2 ANQGSEA. With 7 bases clipped from V and 9 bases from J, the junction kept 6 bases outside the gene matches. This CDR3 comprises 11 residues. The CDR3 reads CSAGTASEQFF. The CDR3 bases are TGCAGCGCCGGGACAGCAAGTGAGCAGTTCTTC.

The chain recombines TRBV9 with TRBJ2-7, with 10 bases aligning to TRBD2. The CDR3 loop spans 14 amino acids. V gave up 4 bases and J gave up 10 bases; unmatched junction bases: 11. Germline V gene lookup returns CDR1 SGDLS and CDR2 YYNGEE. The CDR3 nucleotides are TGTGCCAGCAGCTCATCTAGCGGGGGTCGGGATCAGTACTTC. This encodes CASSSSSGGRDQYF.

This clone was observed a few times. The chain is built from TRBV9 and TRBJ2-7; D possibly corresponds to TRBD1 (5 bases). The CDR3 is made up of 16 amino acids. The V gene's germline CDR1 is SGDLS and CDR2 YYNGEE. Trimming cost V 6 bases and J 3 bases, with 22 bases left between them. The CDR3 sequence is CASTPSGLGGFYEQYF. The CDR3 DNA sequence: TGTGCCAGCACCCCCTCAGGGCTGGGTGGATTCTACGAGCAGTACTTC.

This chain links TRBV4-1 with TRBJ1-3, with D unclear. V was pared by 3 bases and J by 2 bases, with 11 bases between. In germline, CDR1 is MGHRA, CDR2 YSYEKL. The CDR3 is 15 residues long. CDR3 region: CASSQSGSAGNTIYF. The CDR3 DNA sequence: TGCGCCAGCAGCCAGTCTGGCTCTGCTGGAAACACCATATATTTT.

V and J are TRBV6-6 and TRBJ1-5; the D gene is possibly TRBD1 (5 bases). CDR1 MNHNY and CDR2 SVGAGI come from the germline V gene (reference sequence). V was pared by 2 bases and J by 5 bases, with 10 bases between. This CDR3 has 14 amino acids. CDR3 sequence: CASSYTTVYQPQHF. CDR3 DNA: TGTGCCAGCAGTTACACGACAGTCTATCAGCCCCAGCATTTT.

The chain is built from TRBV5-1 and TRBJ1-6, with D possibly TRBD1 on 5 matching bases. Trimming removed 4 bases from V and 10 bases from J, with 24 bases in between. CDR3 length equals 17 residues. Germline values: CDR1 SGHRS, CDR2 YFSETQ. The CDR3 nucleotides read TGCGCCAGCAGCGGATCGGGGGACCATACGGGAATGTCACCCCTCCACTTT. Amino acids: CASSGSGDHTGMSPLHF. The variable domain in full, completed from reference TRBV5-1 and TRBJ1-6, reads KAGVTQTPRYLIKTRGQQVTLSCSPISGHRSVSWYQQTPGQGLQFLFEYFSETQRNKGNFPGRFSGRQFSNSRSEMNVSTLELGDSALYLCASSGSGDHTGMSPLHFGNGTRLTVT.

The genes are TRBV27 and TRBJ1-5; possibly TRBD1 for D (5 bases). V was trimmed by 6 bases and J by 0 bases, leaving 9 bases between them. The CDR3 is 14 amino acids. Germline CDR1 MNHEY, CDR2 SMNVEV (reference sequence). The CDR3 nucleotides are TGTGCCAGCAGGCAGGGTTATAGCAATCAGCCCCAGCATTTT. Protein product: CASRQGYSNQPQHF.

The chain combines TRBV27 with TRBJ2-3; D call uncertain. CDR1 and CDR2 from the germline V gene are MNHEY and SMNVEV (reference sequence). The V end was cut by 6 bases, the J end by 0 bases, with 7 bases between. The CDR3 is made up of 13 amino acids. CDR3 sequence (DNA): TGTGCCAGCAGAAAAACTAGCACAGATACGCAGTATTTT. This gives the protein CASRKTSTDTQYF.

This clone was seen a single time. The rearrangement joins TRBV5-6 to TRBJ1-2; the D is unclear. V lost 6 bases and J 6 bases, leaving 30 bases between the germline ends. Per the germline V gene, CDR1 is SGHDT and CDR2 is YYEEEE. CDR3 length equals 18 residues. As DNA, the CDR3 is TGTGCCAGCATCAGATTGTGGCCCTGGAGGGCGATAGTCCATGGCTACACCTTC. Amino acid sequence: CASIRLWPWRAIVHGYTF.

The chain has TRBV5-5 and TRBJ2-7, with D perhaps TRBD1 (5 bases). Germline values: CDR1 SGHKS, CDR2 YYEKEE (reference sequence). The CDR3 is 15 residues long. Trimming took off 4 bases at V and 3 bases at J, with 17 bases between the two ends. CDR3 nucleotide sequence: TGTGCCAGCAGCAACAGCCGGACAAGAATCTACGAGCAGTACTTC. This gives the protein CASSNSRTRIYEQYF.

The chain recombines TRBV6-5 with TRBJ2-1, with TRBD2 identical over 7 bases. The CDR3 consists of 14 residues. Germline V CDR1 and CDR2: MNHEY, SVGAGI. V trimming: 0 bases; J trimming: 8 bases; junction bases outside the gene matches: 4. This CDR3 reads CASSYSLGGDEQFF. The CDR3, as DNA: TGTGCCAGCAGTTACTCGCTGGGAGGGGATGAGCAGTTCTTC.